This TCR beta chain was sequenced during a study of T cells in Graves' hyperthyroidism and ophthalmopathy. Each patient was aged 18 to 65 and had newly diagnosed hyperthyroidism of under 2 months' duration. Amplification of TCR beta CDR3 regions used RNA as the template. Primed by the HTBI set, a first-round RT-PCR was run on the TCR CDR3. TCRdb itself ran the multiplex PCR reads through MiXCR, one entry per CDR3 protein. The sample shows roughly 290,000 distinct CDR3 sequences, 13% of them seen only once. Study-level findings and limits: Before onset, by a median of approximately 6.8 months, the model predicted ophthalmopathy. The blood repertoire included most of the expanded thyroid clonotypes above 0.001.

Concerning this clonotype itself: Antigen: not known.

CDR1 is ENHRY and CDR2 is SYGVKD in the germline V gene. The V and J ends lost 5 bases and 6 bases, in that order; junction bases with no gene match: 7. The CDR3 consists of 14 residues. The source of this sequence is a woman in her twenties or thirties with Graves' hyperthyroidism that later progressed to Graves' ophthalmopathy. The specimen sequenced was blood. This chain uses TRBV10-3 with TRBJ2-3; 8 bases agree with TRBD1. CDR3 in amino acids: CAISLDRGTDTQYF. CDR3 DNA: TGTGCCATCAGTCTCGACAGGGGAACTGATACGCAGTATTTT.